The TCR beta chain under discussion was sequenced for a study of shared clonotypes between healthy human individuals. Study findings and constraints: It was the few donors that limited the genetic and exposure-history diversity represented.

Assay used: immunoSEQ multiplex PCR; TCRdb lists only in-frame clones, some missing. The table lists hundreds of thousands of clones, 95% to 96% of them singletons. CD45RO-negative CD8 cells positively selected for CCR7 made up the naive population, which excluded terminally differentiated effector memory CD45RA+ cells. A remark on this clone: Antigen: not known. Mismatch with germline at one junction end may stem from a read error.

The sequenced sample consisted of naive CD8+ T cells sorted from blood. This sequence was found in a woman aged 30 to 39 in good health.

Here the CDR3 DNA reads TGTGCCAGCAGTCTATCCGGCACAGGGACCACCGGGGAGCTGTTTTTT. It translates to CASSLSGTGTTGELFF. The chain links TRBV27 to TRBJ2-2; possible D gene TRBD1, 6 bases. The length of the CDR3 is 16 residues. Looked up from germline, CDR1 is MNHEY and CDR2 is SMNVEV (reference sequence).